The 20 T cell receptor beta chains reported below all come from one sample, sequenced in a study of blood T cell repertoires in COVID-19. This table comes from immunoSEQ multiplex PCR, and its TCRdb copy is limited to in-frame clones, with some not included. The data show 250,000 to 350,000 clones, just under 90% seen once. Specimen: peripheral blood. These receptors originate from a woman between 50 and 59 years old with COVID-19, enrolled during active disease.

The gene calls are TRBV5-8 and TRBJ2-1; D unclear. The ends were cut back, 4 bases at V and 10 bases at J, with 15 bases in the middle. The CDR3 consists of 13 residues. Looked up from germline, CDR1 is SGHTS and CDR2 is YDEGEE. CDR3 amino acids: CASSVSPRREQFF. DNA of the CDR3: TGTGCCAGCAGCGTGTCTCCTCGGCGGGAGCAGTTCTTC.

This sequence joins TRBV9 and TRBJ2-1, with 8 bases lining up with TRBD1. Trimming removed 1 base from V and 7 bases from J; junction bases left unmatched: 4. Looked up from germline, CDR1 is SGDLS and CDR2 is YYNGEE. The CDR3 consists of 14 residues. CDR3 in amino acids: CASSVQTGVNEQFF. CDR3 nucleotides: TGTGCCAGCAGCGTACAGACAGGGGTAAATGAGCAGTTCTTC.

V is TRBV19 and J is TRBJ2-1; TRBD2 is a possible D gene (6 bases). The germline gives CDR1 LNHDA, CDR2 SQIVND (reference sequence). The CDR3 loop spans 16 amino acids. Trimming removed 3 bases at V and 3 bases at J, with 15 bases between. CDR3 nucleotide sequence: TGTGCCAGTAGTATTCGGGACTTTTCCCGCTACAATGAGCAGTTCTTC. Protein sequence: CASSIRDFSRYNEQFF.

The rearrangement links TRBV5-1 to TRBJ1-1; D might be TRBD1 (6 bases). The CDR3 sequence is 15 residues long. CDR1 and CDR2 from the germline V gene are SGHRS and YFSETQ. Trimming removed 0 bases at V and 1 base at J, with 10 bases between. The CDR3 coding sequence is TGCGCCAGCAGCTTGGCGCAGGGACAGAACACTGAAGCTTTCTTT. Translated, it gives CASSLAQGQNTEAFF.

This CDR3 is CASSLPSGKSQFF. CDR3 sequence (DNA): TGTGCCAGCAGCTTGCCTAGCGGGAAGAGTCAGTTCTTC. The chain uses TRBV5-6 and TRBJ2-1; TRBD2 matches 9 bases. Germline loops: CDR1 SGHDT, CDR2 YYEEEE. This CDR3 comprises 13 residues. Unmatched junction bases numbered 6, after V lost 1 base and J lost 13 bases.

This chain joins TRBV5-1 and TRBJ2-1, with 8 nucleotides matching TRBD2. This CDR3 has 15 amino acids. V lost 4 bases to trimming and J lost 4 bases; unmatched junction nucleotides: 7. CDR1 is SGHRS, CDR2 YFSETQ, per germline. The CDR3 sequence: CASSRVGLAYNEQFF. The CDR3 DNA follows: TGCGCCAGCAGCCGCGTAGGACTAGCATACAATGAGCAGTTCTTC.

The chain combines TRBV5-1 with TRBJ2-7; 10 bases match TRBD1. Germline values: CDR1 SGHRS, CDR2 YFSETQ. Losses at the gene ends were 1 base for V and 2 bases for J; bases not matched to a gene: 24. There are 22 residues in the CDR3. CDR3 sequence: CASSLLPDRGNYRDLSPYEQYF. The CDR3 DNA reads as TGCGCCAGCAGCTTGCTTCCGGACAGGGGGAACTATAGGGACCTGTCACCCTACGAGCAGTACTTC.

The gene calls are TRBV6-5 and TRBJ1-2; tentatively, D is TRBD1 (5 bases). Trimming removed 2 bases at V and 2 bases at J, with 9 bases between. Germline CDR1 MNHEY, CDR2 SVGAGI. This CDR3 contains 14 residues. For the CDR3, the DNA is TGTGCCAGCAGTTACGACAGAAGGAACTATGGCTACACCTTC. Translation gives CASSYDRRNYGYTF.

The chain recombines TRBV3-1 (or the pseudogene TRBV3-2) with TRBJ1-2; D remains ambiguous. CDR3 size: 13 residues. Per germline, CDR1 LGHDT and CDR2 YNNKEL (reference sequence). V was cut by 6 bases and J by 8 bases, with 16 bases left in between. The CDR3 DNA is TGTGCCAGCAGTCCTTCGTCGGGGAGAGGCTACACCTTC. As protein: CASSPSSGRGYTF.

This clone was observed a single time. The genes are TRBV19 and TRBJ1-2; 7 bases match TRBD1. There are 16 residues in the CDR3. V lost 7 bases and J lost 4; bases outside the gene matches: 15. The germline V gene encodes CDR1 LNHDA and CDR2 SQIVND (reference sequence). CDR3 DNA sequence: TGTGCCAGTACCCAAACCAGAGGACAGGCGATCTATGGCTACACCTTC. This gives the protein CASTQTRGQAIYGYTF.

The chain has TRBV5-6 and TRBJ2-3; D is unclear. The CDR3 loop spans 14 amino acids. CDR1 is SGHDT and CDR2 is YYEEEE in the germline V gene. V was trimmed by 0 bases and J by 0 bases, leaving 5 bases between them. CDR3 region: CASSLESSTDTQYF. The CDR3 DNA reads as TGTGCCAGCAGCTTGGAGAGTAGCACAGATACGCAGTATTTT.

The CDR3 sequence is CASSFASGRAWDTQYF. The CDR3 region has the DNA TGTGCCAGCAGCTTCGCTAGCGGGAGAGCATGGGATACGCAGTATTTT. The chain links TRBV11-1 to TRBJ2-3; the match to TRBD2 covers 10 bases. Germline CDR1 reads SGHAT; CDR2 reads FQDESV (reference sequence). V lost 3 bases and J lost 6; bases outside the gene matches: 9. This CDR3 region has 16 residues.

Only one count was recorded for this clone. The chain recombines TRBV7-6 with TRBJ2-3; 11 bases map to TRBD2. CDR3 length: 17 residues. The germline V gene has CDR1 SGHVS and CDR2 FNYEAQ. With V trimmed by 4 bases and J by 4 bases, 10 bases remained unmatched. CDR3 protein: CASSSLAGGLLSDTQYF. The CDR3 DNA is TGTGCCAGCAGCTCTCTAGCGGGAGGACTTCTCTCAGATACGCAGTATTTT.

This clone was recorded a few times. The V and J genes are TRBV9 and TRBJ1-1, with D possibly TRBD1 on 5 matching bases. CDR1 is SGDLS and CDR2 is YYNGEE in the germline V gene. CDR3 size: 16 residues. V dropped 0 bases and J dropped 3 bases, with 15 bases sitting between them. The DNA for the CDR3 is TGTGCCAGCAGCGTAGTTCCAGGGAACTTTGACACTGAAGCTTTCTTT. This sequence encodes CASSVVPGNFDTEAFF.

The gene calls are TRBV27 and TRBJ2-1; 7 bases line up with TRBD2. Trimming cost V 6 bases and J 4 bases; bases outside gene matches: 12. Germline CDR1 is MNHEY and CDR2 is SMNVEV (reference sequence). CDR3 size: 16 residues. The CDR3 sequence: CASRPTGRGNYNEQFF. CDR3 nucleotide sequence: TGTGCCAGCAGGCCGACTGGGCGGGGGAATTACAATGAGCAGTTCTTC.

V and J are TRBV27 and TRBJ2-1; 8 bases match TRBD2. The CDR3 is made up of 15 amino acids. The ends lost 5 bases at V and 1 base at J; junction bases unmatched: 4. Germline lookup yields CDR1 MNHEY and CDR2 SMNVEV (reference sequence). The CDR3 coding sequence is TGTGCCAGCAGTGCCGGGACTAGTTCCTACAATGAGCAGTTCTTC. Translation gives CASSAGTSSYNEQFF.

The rearrangement joins TRBV7-9 to TRBJ2-1, with 11 bases aligning to TRBD1. Germline loops: CDR1 SEHNR, CDR2 FQNEAQ (reference sequence). The CDR3 has 15 amino acids. V gave up 4 bases and J gave up 8 bases; unmatched junction bases: 7. The CDR3 nucleotides read TGTGCCAGCAGCTACGGACAGGGGGCAATAGATGAGCAGTTCTTC. Translation: CASSYGQGAIDEQFF.

The count of this clone is one. The rearrangement uses TRBV28 and TRBJ2-5; 9 nucleotides match TRBD2. The germline V gene encodes CDR1 MDHEN and CDR2 SYDVKM. CDR3 size: 15 residues. V dropped 2 bases and J dropped 5; count of bases not matched to a gene: 6. This CDR3 is CASSLTSGPTETQYF. Written as DNA, the CDR3 is TGTGCCAGCAGTTTAACTAGCGGGCCGACCGAGACCCAGTACTTC.

The chain recombines TRBV19 with TRBJ1-1, with TRBD1 matching over 7 bases. Looked up from germline, CDR1 is LNHDA and CDR2 is SQIVND (reference sequence). This CDR3 is built from 16 residues. Losses at the gene ends were 1 base for V and 2 bases for J; bases not matched to a gene: 7. This CDR3 reads CASSIGGTVRNTEAFF. DNA of the CDR3: TGTGCCAGTAGTATAGGGGGGACAGTTCGAAACACTGAAGCTTTCTTT.

This clone was counted once. The chain combines TRBV6-1 with TRBJ1-1; D gene ambiguous. Germline V gene lookup returns CDR1 MNHNS and CDR2 SASEGT. CDR3 size: 14 residues. Trimming took 3 bases from V and 7 from J, leaving 15 bases between them. In DNA form, the CDR3 reads TGTGCCAGCAGTGAGCTCACGAATCGGGGTGAAGCTTTCTTT. Amino acid sequence: CASSELTNRGEAFF.